The T cell receptor beta chain described here comes from a study of T cell repertoires in cytomegalovirus infection. Across the study: TCR beta signatures that were public indicated CMV infection and matching HLA type. Findings and caveats of the study: CMV carriers with the relevant HLA were identified by cumulative public TCR beta family frequency. The response measured ex vivo was dominated by TCR beta clonotypes (HLA-C-restricted and CMV-specific).

Each CDR3 protein is one row after TCRdb ran MiXCR on the reads. The sample records a few hundred thousand distinct CDR3 sequences, approximately 9.5% being singletons. The J segment lost 9 bases and the V segment lost 2 bases, leaving 5 bases of the junction unmatched. This CDR3 has 16 amino acids. This clonotype was detected a few times. The antigen remains undetermined. The receptor was derived from a human donor in good health (CMV status not recorded). Some clones in this sample may be carry-over from other donors' samples. The sample taken for sequencing was PBMCs. The chain carries TRBV12-3 or TRBV12-4 and TRBJ2-1; 15 nucleotides line up with TRBD2. For the CDR3, the DNA is TGTGCCAGCAGTTTAAGGGGACTAGCGGGGGGTAGTGAGCAGTTCTTC. Its translation is CASSLRGLAGGSEQFF.